The rows below give T cell receptor beta chains drawn from one sample of a study of PD-1 and CTLA-4 blockade in melanoma. The data were produced by immunoSEQ multiplex PCR, yet TCRdb's version contains in-frame clones alone and is incomplete. The data hold about 11,000 clones, with 65% to 90% observed a single time. The material was CD8+ T cells from peripheral blood, obtained from a patient given anti-PD-1 treatment. The receptors come from a human donor with melanoma. The CDR3 runs from the conserved cysteine through the conserved F or W. Each record gives: clone size, V gene, J gene, D gene, CDR3 DNA, CDR3 protein. D genes are given only for firm matches. For some rows the clone size is stated as once, few or many, or as a class when expanded; others skip it.

clone_size: .; v_call: TRBV13; j_call: TRBJ2-7; d_call: TRBD2; cdr3_nt: TGTGCCAGCAGCTTAGGCCTAGCGGGATCCTACGAGCAGTACTTC; cdr3_aa: CASSLGLAGSYEQYF
clone_size: .; v_call: TRBV4-3; j_call: TRBJ2-6; d_call: .; cdr3_nt: TGCGCCAGCAGCCAAGAGGGGACGGGCGGGGCCAACGTCCTGACTTTC; cdr3_aa: CASSQEGTGGANVLTF
clone_size: .; v_call: TRBV28; j_call: TRBJ2-1; d_call: .; cdr3_nt: TGTGCCAGCAGTCTCCGGGCTCCGGCCTACAATGAGCAGTTCTTC; cdr3_aa: CASSLRAPAYNEQFF
clone_size: .; v_call: TRBV13; j_call: TRBJ1-4; d_call: TRBD1; cdr3_nt: TGTGCCAGCAGCACGACAGGGGGCGCAATCGGGGAAAAACTGTTTTTT; cdr3_aa: CASSTTGGAIGEKLFF
clone_size: .; v_call: TRBV30; j_call: TRBJ1-1; d_call: .; cdr3_nt: TGTGCCTGTCAGGGGATGGGGCCAAACACTGAAGCTTTCTTT; cdr3_aa: CACQGMGPNTEAFF
clone_size: once; v_call: TRBV25-1; j_call: TRBJ2-7; d_call: .; cdr3_nt: TGTGCCAGCAGTGATAAGGGCTACGAGCAGTACTTC; cdr3_aa: CASSDKGYEQYF
clone_size: once; v_call: TRBV11-2; j_call: TRBJ2-7; d_call: TRBD2; cdr3_nt: TGTGCCAGCAGCTTAGGGACTAGCGGGAGACACGAGCAGTACTTC; cdr3_aa: CASSLGTSGRHEQYF
clone_size: .; v_call: TRBV5-1; j_call: TRBJ2-7; d_call: .; cdr3_nt: TGCGCCAGCAGCCCCGGTCGGGAGCCGCTCGAGCAGTACTTC; cdr3_aa: CASSPGREPLEQYF
clone_size: .; v_call: TRBV10-3; j_call: TRBJ2-3; d_call: TRBD1; cdr3_nt: TGTGCCATCAGTGGAGAGGGGACAGGGGATCCAGATACGCAGTATTTT; cdr3_aa: CAISGEGTGDPDTQYF
clone_size: medium-sized; v_call: TRBV5-5; j_call: TRBJ2-3; d_call: TRBD2; cdr3_nt: TGTGCCAGCAGTCGAACTAGCGGGAGATTATCAGATACGCAGTATTTT; cdr3_aa: CASSRTSGRLSDTQYF
clone_size: .; v_call: TRBV30; j_call: TRBJ1-6; d_call: .; cdr3_nt: TGTGCCTGGAGTGGGCTTTATAATTCACCCCTCCACTTT; cdr3_aa: CAWSGLYNSPLHF
clone_size: .; v_call: TRBV30; j_call: TRBJ2-3; d_call: TRBD1; cdr3_nt: TGTGCCTGGGCACGGACAGGGGTTGCAGATACGCAGTATTTT; cdr3_aa: CAWARTGVADTQYF
clone_size: .; v_call: TRBV27; j_call: TRBJ2-7; d_call: TRBD2; cdr3_nt: TGTGCCAGCAGTTTATGGGAGGGTTACGAGCAGTACTTC; cdr3_aa: CASSLWEGYEQYF
clone_size: .; v_call: TRBV5-6; j_call: TRBJ2-7; d_call: .; cdr3_nt: TGTGCCAGCAAAGGAAGCTGGGGTGAGCAGTACTTC; cdr3_aa: CASKGSWGEQYF
clone_size: once; v_call: TRBV13; j_call: TRBJ2-2; d_call: TRBD2; cdr3_nt: TGTGCCAGCAGCTTATGGGGGGGCACCGGGGAGCTGTTTTTT; cdr3_aa: CASSLWGGTGELFF
clone_size: once; v_call: TRBV27; j_call: TRBJ2-1; d_call: .; cdr3_nt: TGTGCCAGCAGTTTAGACGCGACCGTCTACAATGAGCAGTTCTTC; cdr3_aa: CASSLDATVYNEQFF
clone_size: once; v_call: TRBV6-1; j_call: TRBJ2-1; d_call: .; cdr3_nt: TGTGCCAGCAGTGATTCCCCCACTAATGAGCAGTTCTTC; cdr3_aa: CASSDSPTNEQFF
clone_size: once; v_call: TRBV29-1; j_call: TRBJ2-5; d_call: .; cdr3_nt: TGCAGCGTTGAGCAGGGTGGGACCCAGTACTTC; cdr3_aa: CSVEQGGTQYF
clone_size: .; v_call: TRBV5-4; j_call: TRBJ2-7; d_call: .; cdr3_nt: TGTGCCAGCAGCTTAGGTGACAGATCCTACGAGCAGTACTTC; cdr3_aa: CASSLGDRSYEQYF
clone_size: .; v_call: TRBV21-1; j_call: TRBJ2-7; d_call: .; cdr3_nt: TGTGCCAGCAGCAAAGTGGGCCCCCAAAGGGCCTACGAGCAGTACTTC; cdr3_aa: CASSKVGPQRAYEQYF
clone_size: .; v_call: TRBV11-3; j_call: TRBJ2-5; d_call: .; cdr3_nt: TGTGCCAGCAGCTTATCGGAAGAGACCCAGTACTTC; cdr3_aa: CASSLSEETQYF
clone_size: .; v_call: TRBV27; j_call: TRBJ1-1; d_call: TRBD1; cdr3_nt: TGTGCCAGCAGTATAGGACAGGGTGTTACTGAAGCTTTCTTT; cdr3_aa: CASSIGQGVTEAFF
clone_size: few; v_call: TRBV9; j_call: TRBJ2-2; d_call: .; cdr3_nt: TGTGCCAGCAGCGTGTCGGGGGACACCGGGGAGCTGTTTTTT; cdr3_aa: CASSVSGDTGELFF
clone_size: .; v_call: TRBV7-2; j_call: TRBJ2-3; d_call: TRBD2; cdr3_nt: TGTGCCAGCAGCCCAAGCTGGGCGGGAGGGTACGATACGCAGTATTTT; cdr3_aa: CASSPSWAGGYDTQYF
clone_size: .; v_call: TRBV11-1; j_call: TRBJ1-1; d_call: .; cdr3_nt: TGTGCCAGCAGCTTAGGGCAGGGAAGAAACACTGAAGCTTTCTTT; cdr3_aa: CASSLGQGRNTEAFF
clone_size: .; v_call: TRBV7-9; j_call: TRBJ2-7; d_call: .; cdr3_nt: TGTGCCAGCAGCCGAACCGGGACTCCAAGTTCCTACGAGCAGTACTTC; cdr3_aa: CASSRTGTPSSYEQYF
clone_size: .; v_call: TRBV9; j_call: TRBJ2-5; d_call: .; cdr3_nt: TGTGCCAGCAGCGTAGGATTTAGCCTTCAAGAGACCCAGTACTTC; cdr3_aa: CASSVGFSLQETQYF
clone_size: .; v_call: TRBV6-5; j_call: TRBJ2-1; d_call: TRBD1; cdr3_nt: TGTGCCAGCAGTTATACAGGGGCCTCCTACAATGAGCAGTTCTTC; cdr3_aa: CASSYTGASYNEQFF
clone_size: .; v_call: TRBV12-3/TRBV12-4; j_call: TRBJ2-1; d_call: .; cdr3_nt: TGTGCCAGCACCTTGGACCTTTACAATGAGCAGTTCTTC; cdr3_aa: CASTLDLYNEQFF
clone_size: .; v_call: TRBV29-1; j_call: TRBJ1-6; d_call: TRBD1; cdr3_nt: TGCAGCGTTCGGACAGGGGAAAATTCACCCCTCCACTTT; cdr3_aa: CSVRTGENSPLHF